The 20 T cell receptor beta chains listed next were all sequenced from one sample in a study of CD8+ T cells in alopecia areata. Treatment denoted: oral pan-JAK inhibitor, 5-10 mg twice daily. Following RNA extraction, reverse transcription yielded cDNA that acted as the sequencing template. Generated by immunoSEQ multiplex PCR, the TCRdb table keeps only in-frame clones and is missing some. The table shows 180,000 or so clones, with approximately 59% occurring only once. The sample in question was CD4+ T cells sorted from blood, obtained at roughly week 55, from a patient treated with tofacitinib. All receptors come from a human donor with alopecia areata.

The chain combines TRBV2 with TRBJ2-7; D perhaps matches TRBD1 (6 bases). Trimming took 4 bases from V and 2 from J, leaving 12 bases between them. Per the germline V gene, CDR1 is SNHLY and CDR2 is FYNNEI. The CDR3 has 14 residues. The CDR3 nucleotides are TGTGCCAGCAGTGGACAGGCAGGGACCTACGAGCAGTACTTC. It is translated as CASSGQAGTYEQYF.

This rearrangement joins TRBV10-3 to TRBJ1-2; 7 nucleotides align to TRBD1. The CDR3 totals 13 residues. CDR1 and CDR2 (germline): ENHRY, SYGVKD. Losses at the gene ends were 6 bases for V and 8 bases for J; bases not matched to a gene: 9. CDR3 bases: TGTGCCATCAGGCATGACAGGGCAGGGGGCTACACCTTC. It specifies CAIRHDRAGGYTF.

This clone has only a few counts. The DNA for the CDR3 is TGCAGCGTCCAGGGGCCCTACGAGCAGTACTTC. Protein: CSVQGPYEQYF. This chain uses TRBV29-1 with TRBJ2-7, with a tentative D call TRBD1 (6 bases). This CDR3 is 11 amino acids long. The V end lost 6 bases, the J end lost 2 bases, and 8 bases lay between the germline ends. Germline assignment: CDR1 SQVTM and CDR2 ANQGSEA.

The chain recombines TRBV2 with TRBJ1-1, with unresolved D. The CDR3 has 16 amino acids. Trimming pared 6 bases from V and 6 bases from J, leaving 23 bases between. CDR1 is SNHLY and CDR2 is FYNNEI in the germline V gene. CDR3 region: CASSAYNVGLRAEAFF. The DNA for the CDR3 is TGTGCCAGCAGCGCATACAACGTCGGTCTGCGCGCTGAAGCTTTCTTT.

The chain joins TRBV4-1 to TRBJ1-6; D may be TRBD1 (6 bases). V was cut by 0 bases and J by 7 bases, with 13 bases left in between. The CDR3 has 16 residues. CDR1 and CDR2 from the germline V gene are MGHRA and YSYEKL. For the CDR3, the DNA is TGCGCCAGCAGCCAAGAAGCCGGGGGCAGGAATTCACCCCTCCACTTT. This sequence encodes CASSQEAGGRNSPLHF.

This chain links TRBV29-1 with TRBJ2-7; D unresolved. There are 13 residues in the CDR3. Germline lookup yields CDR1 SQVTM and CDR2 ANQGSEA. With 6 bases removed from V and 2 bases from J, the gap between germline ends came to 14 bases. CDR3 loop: CSVEHGSTYEQYF. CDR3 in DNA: TGCAGCGTCGAACACGGATCCACCTACGAGCAGTACTTC.

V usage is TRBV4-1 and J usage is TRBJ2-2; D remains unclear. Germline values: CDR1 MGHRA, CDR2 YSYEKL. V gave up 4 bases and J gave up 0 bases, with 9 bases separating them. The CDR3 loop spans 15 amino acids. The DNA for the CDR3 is TGCGCCAGCAGCCGGTTACTAACGAACACCGGGGAGCTGTTTTTT. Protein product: CASSRLLTNTGELFF.

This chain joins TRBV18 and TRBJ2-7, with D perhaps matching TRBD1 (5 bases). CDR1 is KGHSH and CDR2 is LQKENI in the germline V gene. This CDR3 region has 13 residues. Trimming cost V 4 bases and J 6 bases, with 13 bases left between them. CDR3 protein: CASSRAQAGEQYF. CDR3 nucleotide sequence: TGTGCCAGCTCACGGGCACAGGCAGGCGAGCAGTACTTC.

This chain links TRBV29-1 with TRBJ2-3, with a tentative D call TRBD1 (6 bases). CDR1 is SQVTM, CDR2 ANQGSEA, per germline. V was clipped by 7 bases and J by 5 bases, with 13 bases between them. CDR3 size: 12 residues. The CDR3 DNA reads TGCAGCGCTAAAATAGGGGGAGATACGCAGTATTTT. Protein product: CSAKIGGDTQYF.

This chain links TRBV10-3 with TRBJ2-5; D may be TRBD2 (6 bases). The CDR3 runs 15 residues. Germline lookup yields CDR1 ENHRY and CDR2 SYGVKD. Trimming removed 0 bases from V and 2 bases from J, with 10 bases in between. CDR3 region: CAISESTRGQETQYF. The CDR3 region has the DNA TGTGCCATCAGTGAGTCGACGCGGGGTCAAGAGACCCAGTACTTC.

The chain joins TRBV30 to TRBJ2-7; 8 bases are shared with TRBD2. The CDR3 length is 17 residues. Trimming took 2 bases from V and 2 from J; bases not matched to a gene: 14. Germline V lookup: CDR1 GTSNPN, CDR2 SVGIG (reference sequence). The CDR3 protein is CAWSPQWGAGGAYEQYF. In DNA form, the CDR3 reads TGTGCCTGGAGTCCCCAATGGGGGGCCGGGGGGGCCTACGAGCAGTACTTC.

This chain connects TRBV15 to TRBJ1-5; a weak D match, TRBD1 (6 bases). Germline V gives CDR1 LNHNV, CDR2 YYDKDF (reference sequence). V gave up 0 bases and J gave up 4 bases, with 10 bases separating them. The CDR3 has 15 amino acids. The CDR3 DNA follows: TGTGCCACCAGCAGAGATAAGGGACATAATCAGCCCCAGCATTTT. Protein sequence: CATSRDKGHNQPQHF.

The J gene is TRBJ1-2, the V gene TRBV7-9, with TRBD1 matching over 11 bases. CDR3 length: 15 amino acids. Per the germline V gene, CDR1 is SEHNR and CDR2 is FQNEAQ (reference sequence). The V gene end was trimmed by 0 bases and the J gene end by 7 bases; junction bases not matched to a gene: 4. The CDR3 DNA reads TGTGCCAGCAGCTTAGCGGACAGGGGGCGCGGTGGCTACACCTTC. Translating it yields CASSLADRGRGGYTF.

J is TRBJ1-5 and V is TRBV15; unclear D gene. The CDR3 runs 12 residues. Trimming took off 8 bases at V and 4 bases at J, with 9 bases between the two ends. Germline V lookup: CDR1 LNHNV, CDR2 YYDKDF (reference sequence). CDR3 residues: CATWTPNQPQHF. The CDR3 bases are TGTGCCACCTGGACGCCAAATCAGCCCCAGCATTTT. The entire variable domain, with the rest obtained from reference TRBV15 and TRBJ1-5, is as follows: DAMVIQNPRYQVTQFGKPVTLSCSQTLNHNVMYWYQQKSSQAPKLLFHYYDKDFNNEADTPDNFQSRRPNTSFCFLDIRSPGLGDTAMYLCATWTPNQPQHFGDGTRLSIL.

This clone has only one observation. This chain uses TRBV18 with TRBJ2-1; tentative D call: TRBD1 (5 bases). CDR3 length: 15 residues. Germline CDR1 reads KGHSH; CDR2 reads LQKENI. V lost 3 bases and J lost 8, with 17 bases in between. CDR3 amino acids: CASSPDQGIADEQFF. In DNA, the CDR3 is TGTGCCAGCTCACCGGACCAGGGAATAGCAGATGAGCAGTTCTTC. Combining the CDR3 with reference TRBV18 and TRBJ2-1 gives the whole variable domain NAGVMQNPRHLVRRRGQEARLRCSPMKGHSHVYWYRQLPEEGLKFMVYLQKENIIDESGMPKERFSAEFPKEGPSILRIQQVVRGDSAAYFCASSPDQGIADEQFFGPGTRLTVL.

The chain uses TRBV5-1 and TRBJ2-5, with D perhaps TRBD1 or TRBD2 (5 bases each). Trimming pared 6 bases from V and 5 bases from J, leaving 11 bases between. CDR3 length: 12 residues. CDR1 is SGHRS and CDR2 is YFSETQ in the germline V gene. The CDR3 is CASTQGGETQYF. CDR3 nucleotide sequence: TGCGCCAGCACCCAGGGCGGGGAGACCCAGTACTTC. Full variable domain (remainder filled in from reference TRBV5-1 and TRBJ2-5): KAGVTQTPRYLIKTRGQQVTLSCSPISGHRSVSWYQQTPGQGLQFLFEYFSETQRNKGNFPGRFSGRQFSNSRSEMNVSTLELGDSALYLCASTQGGETQYFGPGTRLLVL.

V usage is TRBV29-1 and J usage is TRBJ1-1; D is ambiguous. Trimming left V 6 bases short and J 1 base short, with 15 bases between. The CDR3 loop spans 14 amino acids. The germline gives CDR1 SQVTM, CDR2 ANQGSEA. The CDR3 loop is CSVSTRAQNTEAFF. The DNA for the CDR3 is TGCAGCGTGTCGACCCGGGCCCAGAACACTGAAGCTTTCTTT. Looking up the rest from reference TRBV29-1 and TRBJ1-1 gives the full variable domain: SAVISQKPSRDICQRGTSLTIQCQVDSQVTMMFWYRQQPGQSLTLIATANQGSEATYESGFVIDKFPISRPNLTFSTLTVSNMSPEDSSIYLCSVSTRAQNTEAFFGQGTRLTVV.

CDR3 amino acids: CASSLRGDTDTQYF. CDR3 nucleotides: TGTGCCAGTTCGCTAAGGGGGGACACAGATACGCAGTATTTT. The chain has TRBV6-1 and TRBJ2-3, with D perhaps given as TRBD1 or TRBD2 (6 bases each). Germline assignment: CDR1 MNHNS and CDR2 SASEGT. This CDR3 comprises 14 residues. V was trimmed by 9 bases and J by 2 bases, leaving 15 bases between them.

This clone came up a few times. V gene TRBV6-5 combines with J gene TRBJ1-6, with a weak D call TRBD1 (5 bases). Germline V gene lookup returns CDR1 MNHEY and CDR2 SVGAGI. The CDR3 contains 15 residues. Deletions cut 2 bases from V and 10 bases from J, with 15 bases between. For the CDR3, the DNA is TGTGCCAGCAGTTACGGCAGGGCCCGAAGGTCACCCCTCCACTTT. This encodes CASSYGRARRSPLHF.

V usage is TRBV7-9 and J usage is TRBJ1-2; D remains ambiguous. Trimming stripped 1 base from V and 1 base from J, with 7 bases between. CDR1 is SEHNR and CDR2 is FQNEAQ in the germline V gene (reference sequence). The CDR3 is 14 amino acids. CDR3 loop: CASSLDLLNYGYTF. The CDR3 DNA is TGTGCCAGCAGCTTAGACCTACTTAACTATGGCTACACCTTC.